This paragraph covers one T cell receptor beta chain sequence. Its antigen is unidentified. This sample stems from a study of cytomegalovirus exposure and HLA in healthy donors. The study's findings and limits: TRBV6-2, TRBV6-3 and some other V segments were unresolvable in 87-base-pair reads.

PCR was performed using 60 Vbeta and 13 Jbeta primers. Assay: immunoSEQ multiplex PCR; the TCRdb copy retains only in-frame clones and omits some. The sample consists of 200,000 to 300,000 clones, roughly 82% of them appearing once. The CDR3 extends over 14 amino acids. Germline V CDR1 and CDR2: SGHVS, FNYEAQ. V shed 2 bases, J shed 0 bases, and the junction held 1 base outside the gene matches. This TCR was sampled from a middle-aged woman in good health and CMV-seropositive. The sequenced sample consisted of PBMCs. V gene TRBV7-6 combines with J gene TRBJ2-7; 7 nucleotides agree with TRBD1. The CDR3 spells CASSLRDSSYEQYF. Here the CDR3 DNA reads TGTGCCAGCAGCTTAAGGGACAGCTCCTACGAGCAGTACTTC.